The sequence of this TCR beta chain was determined in a study of beta chain features in type 1 diabetes (dated by TCRdb to 2016 to 2018). Turning to the overall study: No differences in mean age, gender distribution, total cell number or subset yield were found between patients and healthy donors. The study compared TCRB repertoires of sorted circulating CD4+ T cell subsets between recently diagnosed type 1 diabetes patients and matched healthy donors. Across all samples, about 110 million sorted cells were examined, and cell number per subset correlated strongly with RNA yield. Regulatory and stem cell-like memory subsets were isolated from only 8 patients and roughly eight healthy donors, whereas naive and central memory subsets came from all 30 or so donors. Overall study outcomes, separate from this receptor: At VDJ recombination sites, patients with type 1 diabetes made fewer insertions and deleted more nucleotides, a pattern implying thymic rearrangement abnormalities. Because small numbers of individuals were included in the HLA sub-analyses, any influence of HLA type on TCRB rearrangement was left unresolved. PCR may preferentially amplify shorter templates, but because patient and control samples were amplified and corrected together, any resulting skew would affect both groups equally. Naive, central memory and regulatory TCRB repertoires appeared to be more similar among patients than among healthy donors. Type 1 diabetes patients showed a moderate but significant shortening of TCRB CDR3 length in all four CD4+ subsets. Sequencing cDNA rather than genomic DNA could over-represent highly expressing activated cells, although activation and CD3 levels did not differ between groups.

Each donor gave one peripheral blood draw, averaging roughly 120 mL, which was collected into heparinised tubes. Using a panel that included CD45RO, CCR7, CD25, CD127, CD95 and CD27, naive, central memory, regulatory and stem cell-like memory CD4+ T cells were sorted on a BD FACSAria II. All sorted populations exceeded 98% purity. PBMCs were separated immediately by Lymphoprep density gradient centrifugation and were stained directly, without being cultured. Samples were stained and sorted in pairs, with one healthy donor and one patient per experiment, so that batch effects were minimized. Unmatched junction bases come to 4, with V trimmed by 6 bases and J by 7 bases. The germline V gene encodes CDR1 SEHNR and CDR2 FQNEAQ (reference sequence). Including cysteine and phenylalanine, the CDR3 has 15 amino acids. Just the 45-base CDR3 DNA is kept, in frame starting at base 1. The High Capacity cDNA Reverse Transcription Kit was used to reverse transcribe all of the isolated RNA, meaning that expressed TCRB transcripts were what got sequenced. Deep immunoSEQ sequencing was applied to naive, central memory and regulatory T cell samples, giving an average of around 4 million total reads per sample. After sorted cells were lysed in RLT buffer, RNA was extracted with DNase-treated RNeasy Micro or Mini kits, with the choice depending on cell number. Each cell subset was processed separately to prevent cross-contamination, with patient and healthy donor samples processed together. The immunoSEQ multiplex PCR was used to amplify TCRB sequences from cDNA, generating 87-bp fragments that spanned the CDR3 region. The amplicons were sequenced using the Illumina HiSeq platform. The study's own analysis went as follows. PCR bias was computationally corrected using synthetic template baselines, reads within Hamming distance 2 were collapsed, and singletons that could not be merged were discarded. Reads were aligned against IMGT to assign V, D and J genes, CDR3 length and insertions or deletions at six rearrangement sites. Clonotype counts were normalized to sorted cell number within each subset before computing true diversity and Gini coefficients with the tcR R package. The overlap coefficient, calculated on TCRB nucleotide sequences, was used to quantify repertoire sharing. Held by TCRdb, this immuneACCESS table contains in-frame sequences only and omits some clones. Under half of the omission traces to an unresolved V gene where checked; the cause of the rest is unknown. V and J calls and clone size come straight from that table; D and trimming were deduced from the DNA. For this sample there are more than 100,000 clones; roughly 15% appear just once. Clones ranked in the top ten supply over 2% of the sample.

On this clone itself: Its cognate antigen has yet to be identified. Per-base qualities were not stored, and no clone one base away is much larger. In the same sample, other DNA sequences code for this CDR3.

The material sequenced was central memory CD4+ T cells from blood. This TCR came from a man younger than 40 with type 1 diabetes. The chain employs TRBV7-9 and TRBJ1-6, and 12 bases in between align with TRBD1. DNA sequence: TGTGCCAGCAGGTCCGGGACAGGGGGCAATTCACCCCTCCACTTT. The encoded protein is CASRSGTGGNSPLHF.